The rows below give T cell receptor beta chains drawn from one sample of a study of blood T cell repertoires in COVID-19. Libraries were prepared by immunoSEQ multiplex PCR; TCRdb keeps only in-frame clonotypes and omits some of them. The table lists 220,000 or so clones, over 80% of them singletons, with 6.8% in the top ten. Material: PBMCs or T cells enriched from blood (not recorded which). The receptor source for this set is a middle-aged woman who had recovered from COVID-19. Both conserved end residues are part of each CDR3. A D gene is named only where the DNA matches it firmly. The listing skips clone size in some rows; elsewhere it reads once, few, many or a size class.

v_call	d_call	clone_size	j_call	cdr3_nt	cdr3_aa
TRBV5-1	-	-	TRBJ1-2	TGCGCCAGCAGCTTGGACAGTTATGGCTACACCTTC	CASSLDSYGYTF
TRBV28	-	-	TRBJ1-5	TGTGCCAGCAGGGACATGAGCTTTAGCAATCAGCCCCAGCATTTT	CASRDMSFSNQPQHF
TRBV6-5	-	medium-sized	TRBJ1-6	TGTGCCAGCAGGATAGGGGGTGATAATTCACCCCTCCACTTT	CASRIGGDNSPLHF
TRBV9	-	-	TRBJ1-1	TGTGCCAGCAGCACGGGGTCGGCGGAAGCTTTCTTT	CASSTGSAEAFF
TRBV9	-	-	TRBJ1-2	TGTGCCAGCAGCGTGAGGGTCGTGGGGGACTGGGATGGCTACACCTTC	CASSVRVVGDWDGYTF
TRBV5-1	-	-	TRBJ2-7	TGCGCCAGCAGCTTGGACATATATTACGAGCAGTACTTC	CASSLDIYYEQYF
TRBV15	-	-	TRBJ1-2	TGTGCCACCAGCAGAGCCACTTCCGGTGCTGGCTACACCTTC	CATSRATSGAGYTF
TRBV6-5	TRBD2	-	TRBJ2-3	TGTGCCAGCAGTTACGGGGGACTAGCGGGAGCGGATACGCAGTATTTT	CASSYGGLAGADTQYF
TRBV2	TRBD1	-	TRBJ2-3	TGTGCCAGTGATAGGACAGGGGTGGTAGATACGCAGTATTTT	CASDRTGVVDTQYF
TRBV29-1	TRBD1	-	TRBJ2-1	TGCAGCGTTGAAGGTGGACAGGGCCGAACTAATGAGCAGTTCTTC	CSVEGGQGRTNEQFF
TRBV2	-	many	TRBJ2-1	TGTGCCAGCAGTGAAGAGAGGTACAATGAGCAGTTCTTC	CASSEERYNEQFF
TRBV12-3/TRBV12-4	-	few	TRBJ1-2	TGTGCCAGTGGTATAAGAGATGTCTACACCTTC	CASGIRDVYTF
TRBV19	-	-	TRBJ2-3	TGTGCCAGTAGTATTTCCCCAGGCAGGCCAGATACGCAGTATTTT	CASSISPGRPDTQYF
TRBV7-6	-	-	TRBJ2-1	TGTGCCAGCAGCTTCCGGACTACTCGCTCCTACAATGAGCAGTTCTTC	CASSFRTTRSYNEQFF
TRBV30	-	-	TRBJ1-2	TGTGCCTGGAGTAGAGGGCTTATGGGGGGCTACACCTTC	CAWSRGLMGGYTF
TRBV7-2	TRBD2	-	TRBJ2-7	TGTGCCAGCAGCCGGGACTATTTCTACGAGCAGTACTTC	CASSRDYFYEQYF
TRBV5-5	TRBD2	-	TRBJ2-3	TGTGCCAGCAGCTTGGCCGGTAGCGGGAGCACAGATACGCAGTATTTT	CASSLAGSGSTDTQYF
TRBV12-3/TRBV12-4	-	-	TRBJ2-5	TGTGCCAGCAGCCACCGGAGGGAGACCCAGTACTTC	CASSHRRETQYF
TRBV2	TRBD2	-	TRBJ2-7	TGTGCCAGCAGTGAAAAGCGGGGGGAGCGTCGCGAGCAGTACTTC	CASSEKRGERREQYF
TRBV5-4	-	few	TRBJ1-2	TGTGCCAGCAGCTTGGCGGGGGTGGGGCGGTCAGGCGATGGCTACACCTTC	CASSLAGVGRSGDGYTF
TRBV10-3	-	-	TRBJ2-7	TGTGCCATCAGTGTCGGGGGATCCTACGAGCAGTACTTC	CAISVGGSYEQYF
TRBV30	TRBD2	-	TRBJ2-7	TGTGCCTGGAGTGGCCCGGGACTAGCGGTCGAGCAGTACTTC	CAWSGPGLAVEQYF
TRBV19	-	-	TRBJ2-1	TGTGCCAGTAGCAAGGAAGGAGGTTACAATGAGCAGTTCTTC	CASSKEGGYNEQFF
TRBV28	-	-	TRBJ1-1	TGTGCCAGCAGCCAGGACAGTTACTCAACCTATCCTCGCACTGAAGCTTTCTTT	CASSQDSYSTYPRTEAFF
TRBV12-3/TRBV12-4	TRBD1	-	TRBJ2-1	TGTGCCAGCACCGGGACAGGAACGTTAGAGCAGTTCTTC	CASTGTGTLEQFF
TRBV27	TRBD1	-	TRBJ1-2	TGTGCCAGCAGTCCCGGACAGGGCGTCTATGGCTACACCTTC	CASSPGQGVYGYTF